This T cell receptor beta chain is from a study of blood T cell repertoires in COVID-19. Study information: Samples taken during acute and convalescent COVID-19 were collected in the United States, Italy and Spain.

Using immunoSEQ multiplex PCR, the repertoire was profiled, and TCRdb retains in-frame clones only, with some absent. Here the sample spans hundreds of thousands of clones, 80% to 90% being singletons. The germline gives CDR1 MNHEY, CDR2 SVGAGI. The J segment lost 6 bases and the V segment lost 2 bases, leaving 7 bases of the junction unmatched. This CDR3 is built from 15 residues. Participants' own reports of clinical history determined their cohort assignment. The TCR originated in a man aged 25-45 years who had recovered from COVID-19. The chain has TRBV6-5 and TRBJ2-7, with TRBD2 matching 10 bases. The sample taken for sequencing was PBMCs or T cells enriched from blood (not recorded which). The CDR3 DNA sequence: TGTGCCAGCAGTTACAGGGTAGCGGGAGGATCCGAGCAGTACTTC. Translating it yields CASSYRVAGGSEQYF.